Given below is one T cell receptor beta chain in context. This clone was observed a single time. This clone's antigen is unknown. Base qualities are not recorded, but no much larger clone differs from it by a single base. Ends trimmed: V by 10 bases, J by 4 bases; bases unmatched to a gene: 10. The CDR3 measures 13 amino acids from cysteine to phenylalanine. Only the CDR3 region is kept as DNA, spanning 39 bases read in frame from base 1. Based on the germline V gene, the CDR1 and CDR2 sequences are MNHNS and SASEGT. The library was prepared using the immunoSEQ multiplex PCR assay. TCRdb provides this immuneACCESS table in a form limited to in-frame rearrangements. Some clones are lacking; in checked studies, under half of them reflect an unresolved V gene, and why the rest are absent is not known. Recorded for this sample are just under 85,000 clones; approximately 94% of them occurred a single time. The biggest ten clones account for about 0.26% of the sample.

These data originate in a study of technical replicates of blood from several donors (dated by TCRdb to 2017 to 2019). Sequenced sample: T cells isolated from PBMCs. This receptor was obtained from a human donor in good health. This chain is built from TRBV6-1 and TRBJ2-7; 7 junctional bases match TRBD2. Here the CDR3 is given as CAITPSGNYEQYF. Read as DNA, the sequence is TGTGCCATTACCCCTAGCGGAAATTACGAGCAGTACTTC.